This T cell receptor (beta chain) was captured by sequencing in a study of cytomegalovirus exposure and HLA in healthy donors. The overall study: Per a later analysis, the roughly 700 first-cohort and 95 to 150 validation repertoires shared one platform.

The study, taken as a whole, reports: The authors enumerated roughly 180 TCR beta chains as linked to cytomegalovirus.

The repertoire was sequenced with immunoSEQ multiplex PCR; TCRdb's copy has only in-frame clones and lacks some. The profile covers 97,000 or so clones, with roughly 84% appearing a single time and about 5.7% taken by the ten largest. Of note for this clone: Its antigen remains unidentified.

Trimming left V 1 base short and J 2 bases short, with 14 bases between. From germline, CDR1 is SGHDN and CDR2 FVKESK. CDR3 size: 16 residues. The chain combines TRBV14 with TRBJ1-2; D perhaps matches TRBD1 (5 bases). The sample was PBMCs. The clonotype was recovered from a man aged 18-30 years in good health and CMV-seropositive. The CDR3 spells CASSQAGGGRNYGYTF. CDR3 nucleotide sequence: TGTGCCAGCAGCCAAGCTGGGGGGGGTCGGAACTATGGCTACACCTTC. The complete variable domain, with remaining parts taken from reference TRBV14 and TRBJ1-2, reads EAGVTQFPSHSVIEKGQTVTLRCDPISGHDNLYWYRRVMGKEIKFLLHFVKESKQDESGMPNNRFLAERTGGTYSTLKVQPAELEDSGVYFCASSQAGGGRNYGYTFGSGTRLTVV.